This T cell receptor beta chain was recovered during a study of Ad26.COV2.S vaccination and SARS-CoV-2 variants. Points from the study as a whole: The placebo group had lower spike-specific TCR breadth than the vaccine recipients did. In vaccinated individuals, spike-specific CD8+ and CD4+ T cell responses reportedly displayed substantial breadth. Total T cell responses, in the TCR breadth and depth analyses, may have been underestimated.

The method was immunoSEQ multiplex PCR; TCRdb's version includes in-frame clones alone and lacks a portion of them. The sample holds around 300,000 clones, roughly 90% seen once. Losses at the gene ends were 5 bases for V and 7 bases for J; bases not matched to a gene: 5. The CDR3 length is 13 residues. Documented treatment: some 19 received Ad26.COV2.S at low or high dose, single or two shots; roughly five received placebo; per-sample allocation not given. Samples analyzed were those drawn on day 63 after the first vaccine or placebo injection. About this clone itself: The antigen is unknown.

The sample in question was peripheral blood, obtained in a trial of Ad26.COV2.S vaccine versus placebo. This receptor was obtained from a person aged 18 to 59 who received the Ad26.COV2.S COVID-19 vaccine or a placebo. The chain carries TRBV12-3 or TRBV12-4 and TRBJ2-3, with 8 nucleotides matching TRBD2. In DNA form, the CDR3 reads TGTGCCAGCAGTCAACTAGCGGTGCATACGCAGTATTTT. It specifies CASSQLAVHTQYF.